The TCR beta chain under discussion was sequenced for a study of T cell responses to AZD1222 COVID-19 vaccine. CDR3 length: 15 amino acids. In germline, CDR1 is SGDLS, CDR2 YYNGEE. V gave up 0 bases and J gave up 3 bases, with 9 bases separating them. Comments on this clone: Its specificity is unknown.

Notes on the study in general: Just a handful of AZD1222 recipients were seropositive at baseline.

Using immunoSEQ multiplex PCR, the repertoire was profiled, and TCRdb retains in-frame clones only, with some absent. The sample includes around 150,000 clones, 80% to 95% of them seen just once. The chain employs TRBV9 and TRBJ2-2; D tentatively reads TRBD1 or TRBD2 (5 bases each). This specimen consisted of peripheral blood, obtained 28 days after the second AZD1222 dose. The clonotype comes from an adult who received the AZD1222 COVID-19 vaccine. The CDR3 nucleotides read TGTGCCAGCAGCGTAGGGGGGTCATACACCGGGGAGCTGTTTTTT. Translated, it gives CASSVGGSYTGELFF.